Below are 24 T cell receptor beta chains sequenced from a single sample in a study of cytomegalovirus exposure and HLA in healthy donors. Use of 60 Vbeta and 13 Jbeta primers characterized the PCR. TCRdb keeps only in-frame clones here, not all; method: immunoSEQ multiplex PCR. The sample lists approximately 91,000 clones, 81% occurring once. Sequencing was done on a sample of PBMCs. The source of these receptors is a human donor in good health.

CDR3 nucleotide sequence: TGTGCCAGTAGTTTACAGGGGGCGCGCGGTCAGCCCCAGCATTTT. It codes for CASSLQGARGQPQHF. The rearrangement joins TRBV19 to TRBJ1-5, with 9 bases aligning to TRBD1. Germline CDR1 reads LNHDA; CDR2 reads SQIVND (reference sequence). Germline trimming cut 5 bases from V and 6 bases from J; bases unmatched to any gene: 8. The CDR3 extends over 15 amino acids.

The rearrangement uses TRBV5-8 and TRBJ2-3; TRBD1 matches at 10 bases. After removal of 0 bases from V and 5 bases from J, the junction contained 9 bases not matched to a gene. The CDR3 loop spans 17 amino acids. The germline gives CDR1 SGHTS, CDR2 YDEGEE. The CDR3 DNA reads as TGTGCCAGCAGCTTGGCCTTTGGGACAGGGGAAGAAGATACGCAGTATTTT. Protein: CASSLAFGTGEEDTQYF.

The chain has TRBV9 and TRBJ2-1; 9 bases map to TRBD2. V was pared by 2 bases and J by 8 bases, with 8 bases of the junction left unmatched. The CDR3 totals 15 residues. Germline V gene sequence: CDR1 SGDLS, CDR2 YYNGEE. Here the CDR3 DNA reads TGTGCCAGCAGCGTTGCAGCGGGAGGTTTACATGAGCAGTTCTTC. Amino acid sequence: CASSVAAGGLHEQFF. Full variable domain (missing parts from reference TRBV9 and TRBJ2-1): DSGVTQTPKHLITATGQRVTLRCSPRSGDLSVYWYQQSLDQGLQFLIQYYNGEERAKGNILERFSAQQFPDLHSELNLSSLELGDSALYFCASSVAAGGLHEQFFGPGTRLTVL.

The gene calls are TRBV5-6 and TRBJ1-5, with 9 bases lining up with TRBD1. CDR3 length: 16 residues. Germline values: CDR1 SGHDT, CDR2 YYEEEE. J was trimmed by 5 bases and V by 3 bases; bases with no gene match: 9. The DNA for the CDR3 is TGTGCCAGCAGCTCCACAGGGGGCGTTAAGGATCAGCCCCAGCATTTT. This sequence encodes CASSSTGGVKDQPQHF.

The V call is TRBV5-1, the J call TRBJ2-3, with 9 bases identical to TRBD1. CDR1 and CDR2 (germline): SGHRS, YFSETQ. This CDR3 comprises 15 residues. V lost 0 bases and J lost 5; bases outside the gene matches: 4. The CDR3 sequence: CASSLERTGVDTQYF. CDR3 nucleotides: TGCGCCAGCAGCTTGGAGAGGACAGGGGTAGATACGCAGTATTTT.

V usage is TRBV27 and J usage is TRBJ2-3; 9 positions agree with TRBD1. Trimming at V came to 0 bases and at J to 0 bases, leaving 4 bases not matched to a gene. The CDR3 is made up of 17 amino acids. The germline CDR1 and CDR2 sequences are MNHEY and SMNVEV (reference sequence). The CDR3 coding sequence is TGTGCCAGCAGTTTATCGGGACAGGGATATAGCACAGATACGCAGTATTTT. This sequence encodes CASSLSGQGYSTDTQYF.

The CDR3 reads CASTDKGAGGTYEQYF. CDR3 sequence (DNA): TGTGCCAGCACCGACAAAGGGGCAGGGGGAACCTACGAGCAGTACTTC. This chain uses TRBV6-4 with TRBJ2-7, with 7 bases lining up with TRBD1. Germline assignment: CDR1 MRHNA and CDR2 SNTAGT. V shed 7 bases and J 2 bases; nucleotides not matched to a gene: 14. The CDR3 has 16 residues.

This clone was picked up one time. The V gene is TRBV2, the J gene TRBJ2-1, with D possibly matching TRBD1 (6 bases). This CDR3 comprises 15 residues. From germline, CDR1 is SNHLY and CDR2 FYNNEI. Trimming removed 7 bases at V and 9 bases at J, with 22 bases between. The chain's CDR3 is CASTTQGPISGEQFF. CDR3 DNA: TGTGCCAGCACTACCCAGGGGCCCATCTCGGGTGAGCAGTTCTTC.

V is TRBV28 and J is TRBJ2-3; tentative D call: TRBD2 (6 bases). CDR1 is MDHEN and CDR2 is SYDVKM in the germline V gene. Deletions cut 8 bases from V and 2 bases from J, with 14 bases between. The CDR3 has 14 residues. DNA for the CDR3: TGTGCCAGCCGCGGGCGGCGGGACACAGATACGCAGTATTTT. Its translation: CASRGRRDTDTQYF.

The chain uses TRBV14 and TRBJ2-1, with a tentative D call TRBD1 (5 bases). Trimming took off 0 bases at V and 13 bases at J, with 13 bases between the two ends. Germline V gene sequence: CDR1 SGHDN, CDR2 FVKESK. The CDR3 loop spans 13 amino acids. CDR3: CASSQELQGPQFF. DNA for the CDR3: TGTGCCAGCAGCCAAGAACTTCAGGGTCCCCAGTTCTTC.

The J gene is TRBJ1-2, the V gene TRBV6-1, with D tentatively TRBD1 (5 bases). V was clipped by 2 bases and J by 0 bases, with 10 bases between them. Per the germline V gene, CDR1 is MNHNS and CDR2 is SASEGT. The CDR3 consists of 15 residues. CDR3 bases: TGTGCCAGCAGTGAACCAGGGAAAGCTAACTATGGCTACACCTTC. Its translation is CASSEPGKANYGYTF.

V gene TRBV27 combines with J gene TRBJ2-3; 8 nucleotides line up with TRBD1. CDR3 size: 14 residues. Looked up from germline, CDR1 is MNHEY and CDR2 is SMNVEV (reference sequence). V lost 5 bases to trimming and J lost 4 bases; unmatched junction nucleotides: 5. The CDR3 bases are TGTGCCAGCAGTAAGGACAGGGTGGCAGATACGCAGTATTTT. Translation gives CASSKDRVADTQYF.

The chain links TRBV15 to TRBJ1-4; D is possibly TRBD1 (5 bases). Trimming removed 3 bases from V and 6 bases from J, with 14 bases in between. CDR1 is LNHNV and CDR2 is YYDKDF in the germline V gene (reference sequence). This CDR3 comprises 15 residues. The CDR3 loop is CATSRGGTKDEKLFF. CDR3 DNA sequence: TGTGCCACCAGCAGGGGCGGGACCAAGGATGAAAAACTGTTTTTT.

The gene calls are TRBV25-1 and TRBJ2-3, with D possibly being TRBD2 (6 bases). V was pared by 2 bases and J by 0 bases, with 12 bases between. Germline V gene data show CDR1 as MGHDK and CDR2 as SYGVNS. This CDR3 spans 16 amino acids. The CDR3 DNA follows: TGTGCCAGCAGTGAAGGAGGGCTGAAAAGCACAGATACGCAGTATTTT. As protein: CASSEGGLKSTDTQYF.

In nucleotides, the CDR3 is TGTGCCAGTAGTATTGCTAGCGGGAGTGCCTACAATGAGCAGTTCTTC. This sequence encodes CASSIASGSAYNEQFF. V and J are TRBV19 and TRBJ2-1, with 10 bases lining up with TRBD2. Germline V CDR1 and CDR2: LNHDA, SQIVND (reference sequence). The CDR3 is made up of 16 amino acids. Trimming removed 3 bases from V and 2 bases from J; junction bases left unmatched: 4.

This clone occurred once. Here the CDR3 DNA reads TGTGCCAGCAGTTTAGTTCGGGGGGTCGCCTACAATGAGCAGTTCTTC. It translates to CASSLVRGVAYNEQFF. V gene TRBV27 combines with J gene TRBJ2-1, with 7 bases aligning to TRBD2. This CDR3 has 16 residues. The V gene's germline CDR1 is MNHEY and CDR2 SMNVEV (reference sequence). Trimming removed 2 bases from V and 2 bases from J; junction bases left unmatched: 6.

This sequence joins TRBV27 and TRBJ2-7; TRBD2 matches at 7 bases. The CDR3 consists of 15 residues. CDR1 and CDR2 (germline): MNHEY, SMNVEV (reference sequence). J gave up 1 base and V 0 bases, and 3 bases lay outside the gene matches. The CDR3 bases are TGTGCCAGCAGTTTATCGGGGGGGGGTTCCTACGAGCAGTACTTC. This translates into CASSLSGGGSYEQYF.

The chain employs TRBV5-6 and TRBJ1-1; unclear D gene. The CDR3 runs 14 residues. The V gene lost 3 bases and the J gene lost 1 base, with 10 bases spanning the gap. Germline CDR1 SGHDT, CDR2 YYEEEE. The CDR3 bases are TGTGCCAGCAGCTCAGTATTTGAGAACACTGAAGCTTTCTTT. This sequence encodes CASSSVFENTEAFF. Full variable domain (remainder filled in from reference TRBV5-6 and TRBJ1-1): DAGVTQSPTHLIKTRGQQVTLRCSPKSGHDTVSWYQQALGQGPQFIFQYYEEEERQRGNFPDRFSGHQFPNYSSELNVNALLLGDSALYLCASSSVFENTEAFFGQGTRLTVV.

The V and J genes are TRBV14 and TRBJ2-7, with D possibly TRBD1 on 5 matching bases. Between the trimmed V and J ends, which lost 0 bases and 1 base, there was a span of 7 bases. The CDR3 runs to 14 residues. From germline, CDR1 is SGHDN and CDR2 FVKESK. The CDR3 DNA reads TGTGCCAGCAGCCAAGATGCAGGGTCCTACGAGCAGTACTTC. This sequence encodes CASSQDAGSYEQYF.

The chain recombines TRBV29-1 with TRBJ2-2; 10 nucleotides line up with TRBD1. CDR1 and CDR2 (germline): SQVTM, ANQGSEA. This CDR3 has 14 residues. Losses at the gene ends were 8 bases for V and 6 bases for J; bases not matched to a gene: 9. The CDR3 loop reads CSTRTGGVPGELFF. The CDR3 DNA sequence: TGCAGCACCCGGACAGGGGGGGTCCCCGGGGAGCTGTTTTTT.

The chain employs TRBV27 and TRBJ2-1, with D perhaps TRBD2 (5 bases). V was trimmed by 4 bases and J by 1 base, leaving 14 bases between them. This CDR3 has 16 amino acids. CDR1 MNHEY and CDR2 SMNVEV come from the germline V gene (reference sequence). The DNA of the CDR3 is TGTGCCAGCAGTTCCCTTCTAGCTGGGTCCTACAATGAGCAGTTCTTC. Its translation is CASSSLLAGSYNEQFF.

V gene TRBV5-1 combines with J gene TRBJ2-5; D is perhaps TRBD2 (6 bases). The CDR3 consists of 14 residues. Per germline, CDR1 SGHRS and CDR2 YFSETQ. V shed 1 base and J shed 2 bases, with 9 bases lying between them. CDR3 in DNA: TGCGCCAGCAGCTTGTCCGCGGGGCAAGAGACCCAGTACTTC. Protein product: CASSLSAGQETQYF.

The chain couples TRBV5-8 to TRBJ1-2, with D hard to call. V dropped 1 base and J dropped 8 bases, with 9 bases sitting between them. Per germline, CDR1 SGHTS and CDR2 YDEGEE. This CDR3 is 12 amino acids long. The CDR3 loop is CASSLSFWGYTF. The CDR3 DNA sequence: TGTGCCAGCAGCTTGAGCTTTTGGGGCTACACCTTC.

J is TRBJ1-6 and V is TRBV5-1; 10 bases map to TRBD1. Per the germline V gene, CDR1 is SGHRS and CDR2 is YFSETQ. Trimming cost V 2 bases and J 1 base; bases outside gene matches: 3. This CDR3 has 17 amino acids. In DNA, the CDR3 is TGCGCCAGCAGCTTAGGGACAGGGGCGTCCTATAATTCACCCCTCCACTTT. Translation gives CASSLGTGASYNSPLHF.